The sequence of this TCR beta chain was determined in a study of response to subunit inactivated influenza vaccine. With respect to this clonotype: Its antigen is unknown.

Overall study findings and caveats: The authors suggested that few new T cells are recruited per seasonal influenza vaccination.

MiXCR was run by TCRdb on the RT-PCR reads, yielding one entry per CDR3 protein. The sample lists some 500,000 distinct CDR3 sequences, 25% occurring once. This receptor was identified in a middle-aged man who received an inactivated influenza vaccine. This specimen was CD4+ T cells sorted from PBMCs, taken less than 6 days after vaccination.

DNA of the CDR3: TGCGCCAGCAGCTTGATCAGTAGCTCCTACAATGAGCAGTTCTTC. This sequence encodes CASSLISSSYNEQFF. The gene calls are TRBV5-1 and TRBJ2-1; D ambiguous. Trimming removed 1 base from V and 0 bases from J, with 8 bases in between. CDR3 length: 15 amino acids. CDR1 and CDR2 (germline): SGHRS, YFSETQ.